This entry is about one T cell receptor (beta chain). The sample is drawn from a study of shared clonotypes between healthy human individuals. Sequenced by immunoSEQ multiplex PCR; TCRdb stores in-frame clones only, minus some. This sample has hundreds of thousands of clones; around three quarters occur once, and the top ten carry 1.5% to 2%. The TCR comes from a woman in her twenties or thirties in good health. Source material: memory CD4+ T cells sorted from blood. Subset of the sample: CD45RA-negative fraction.

This CDR3 is CASRETGGTEAFF. As DNA, the CDR3 is TGTGCCAGCCGTGAGACGGGGGGCACTGAAGCTTTCTTT. V gene TRBV27 combines with J gene TRBJ1-1; D might be TRBD1 (5 bases). CDR3 length equals 13 residues. The V gene's germline CDR1 is MNHEY and CDR2 SMNVEV (reference sequence). Trimming removed 8 bases from V and 4 bases from J, with 14 bases in between.